This paragraph covers one T cell receptor beta chain sequence. What it binds is not known. Cells designated naive CD8 were CD45RO-negative and were positively selected for CCR7, with terminally differentiated effector memory CD45RA+ cells excluded. Trimming pared 1 base from V and 6 bases from J, leaving 10 bases between. The CDR3 is 13 residues long. Germline CDR1 and CDR2: SGHDN and FVKESK. This entry belongs to a study of shared clonotypes between healthy human individuals. At the level of the study: Three CD4 naive, three CD4 memory, two CD8 naive and one CD8 memory plate were used per donor.

Per the original data handling: Filtering of immunoSEQ junctional sequences could not match full-length read filtering. Only in-frame clones appear in the TCRdb table, and some are missing; sequencing was by immunoSEQ multiplex PCR. The V and J calls and clone size come from that table; D and trimming were worked out from the DNA. The table includes under 850,000 clones, approximately 92% detected once. Study findings and constraints: At large depth, rarefaction still showed sorted-subset sequencing to be incomplete.

The rearrangement joins TRBV14 to TRBJ2-7, with no clear D. Sequenced material: naive CD8+ T cells sorted from blood. The receptor's source is a man aged 30-40 years in good health. The DNA for the CDR3 is TGTGCCAGCAGCCAAGTTTGGGGTCGCGAGCAGTACTTC. Translating gives CASSQVWGREQYF.